This TCR beta chain was documented in a study of technical replicates of blood from several donors. Profiled with immunoSEQ multiplex PCR; TCRdb holds only in-frame clones, not every one. The repertoire includes 70,000 to 80,000 clones, 92% of them detected once, and around 0.42% sits in the top ten. After removal of 2 bases from V and 7 bases from J, the junction contained 8 bases not matched to a gene. Germline-derived CDR1 and CDR2 are GTSNPN and SVGIG (reference sequence). The length of the CDR3 is 14 residues. The chain is built from TRBV30 and TRBJ2-1; 7 positions match TRBD2. Sequencing was performed on T cells isolated from PBMCs. The TCR was taken from a human donor in good health. The CDR3, as DNA: TGTGCCTGGAGTTGGGCCCGGGAGGTGAATGAGCAGTTCTTC. This translates into CAWSWAREVNEQFF.